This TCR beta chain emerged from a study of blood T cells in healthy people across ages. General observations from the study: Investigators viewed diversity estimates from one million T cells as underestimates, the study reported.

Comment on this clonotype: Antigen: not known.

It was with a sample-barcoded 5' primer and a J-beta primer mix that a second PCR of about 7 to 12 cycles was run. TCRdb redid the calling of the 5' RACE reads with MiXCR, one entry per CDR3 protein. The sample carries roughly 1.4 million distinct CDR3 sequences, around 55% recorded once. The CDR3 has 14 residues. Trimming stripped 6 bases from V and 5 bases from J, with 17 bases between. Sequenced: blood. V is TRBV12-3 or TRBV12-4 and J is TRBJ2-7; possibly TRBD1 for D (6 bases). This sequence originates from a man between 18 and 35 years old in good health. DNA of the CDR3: TGTGCCAGCAGGGACAGCCTAAGAGCCGACGAGCAGTACTTC. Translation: CASRDSLRADEQYF.